A selection of T cell receptor beta chains follows, all from one sample in a study of blood T cell repertoires in COVID-19. Assay: immunoSEQ multiplex PCR; the TCRdb copy retains only in-frame clones and omits some. The sample has 100,000 to 150,000 clones; 87% are singletons. Sequencing used peripheral blood. The origin of the receptors is a woman aged 55-69 years with acute or convalescent COVID-19. Each CDR3 is given with its conserved first and last residue. The order of the fields is D gene, J gene, clone size, V gene, CDR3 DNA, CDR3 protein. D genes are given only for firm matches. Expanded clones are given a class, and other clones once, few, many or no size at all.

TRBD2	TRBJ2-1	-	TRBV4-1	TGCGCCAGCAGCCGTCTAAGCGGGAGGTACAATGAGCAGTTCTTC	CASSRLSGRYNEQFF
-	TRBJ2-3	-	TRBV5-1	TGCGCCAGCAGCTTGGGGCAGGGGAGCCCTCGAGATACGCAGTATTTT	CASSLGQGSPRDTQYF
TRBD2	TRBJ2-1	-	TRBV9	TGTGCCAGCAGCGTAGCTCCCCTGGAACTAGCGGGATACAATGAGCAGTTCTTC	CASSVAPLELAGYNEQFF
-	TRBJ2-1	-	TRBV24-1	TGTGCCACCAGTGATCCACCGGCGGATGAGCAGTTCTTC	CATSDPPADEQFF
-	TRBJ2-1	-	TRBV28	TGTGCCAGCAGATCCGGGATCCTCAATGAGCAGTTCTTC	CASRSGILNEQFF
-	TRBJ2-3	-	TRBV24-1	TGTGCCACCAGTGATCTAGATACGCAGTATTTT	CATSDLDTQYF
-	TRBJ1-2	-	TRBV28	TGTGCCAGCAGTGGTCAGGGTGGTGGGGTCTATGGCTACACCTTC	CASSGQGGGVYGYTF
-	TRBJ2-7	-	TRBV25-1	TGTGCCCCTTTTTTACAGGGTTACGAGCAGTACTTC	CAPFLQGYEQYF
-	TRBJ2-7	-	TRBV30	TGTGCCTGGAGTGGGGCTGGCTTCTCCTACGAGCAGTACTTC	CAWSGAGFSYEQYF
-	TRBJ2-5	-	TRBV7-9	TGTGCCAGCAGCTTATTACGGGTCAGGGTCCAAGAGACCCAGTACTTC	CASSLLRVRVQETQYF
TRBD1	TRBJ1-1	-	TRBV5-1	TGCGCCAGCAGCTTGCAGGCAGGGGGGCGGACTGAAGCTTTCTTT	CASSLQAGGRTEAFF
-	TRBJ2-3	-	TRBV6-1	TGTGCCAGCAGTGCCCAGGGACACCGCAGCACAGATACGCAGTATTTT	CASSAQGHRSTDTQYF
-	TRBJ1-3	-	TRBV28	TGTGCCAGCAGCCGAGGTACGGTCTCTGGAAACACCATATATTTT	CASSRGTVSGNTIYF
TRBD1	TRBJ1-3	-	TRBV30	TGTGCCTGGAGTATACAGGGGGGTGGAAACACCATATATTTT	CAWSIQGGGNTIYF
TRBD1	TRBJ1-1	-	TRBV4-1	TGCGCCAGCAGCGGGACAGGGGTCATGAACACTGAAGCTTTCTTT	CASSGTGVMNTEAFF
-	TRBJ1-2	-	TRBV9	TGTGCCAGCAGCCCCCGAGCGACGGTAGACTATGGCTACACCTTC	CASSPRATVDYGYTF
-	TRBJ1-2	-	TRBV24-1	TGTGCCACCAGTGGCAACGGCTATGGCTACACCTTC	CATSGNGYGYTF
-	TRBJ1-4	-	TRBV6-5	TGTGCCAGCAAGGAGGGTGTCAATGAAAAACTGTTTTTT	CASKEGVNEKLFF
TRBD2	TRBJ2-1	-	TRBV9	TGTGCCAGCAGCGTAACAGCGGGAACTTACAATGAGCAGTTCTTC	CASSVTAGTYNEQFF
-	TRBJ1-1	-	TRBV3-1/TRBV3-2	TGTGCCAGCAGCCGGGCACGGAACACTGAAGCTTTCTTT	CASSRARNTEAFF
-	TRBJ2-5	-	TRBV5-1	TGCGCCAGCAGCCCGAGGGCGGGGGCCCTCGGAGAGACCCAGTACTTC	CASSPRAGALGETQYF
-	TRBJ2-2	-	TRBV29-1	TGCAGCGTTTCAAGGGGTCAATCGAACACCGGGGAGCTGTTTTTT	CSVSRGQSNTGELFF
-	TRBJ1-5	-	TRBV2	TGTGCCAGCAGTCAACAGGGTAGCAATCAGCCCCAGCATTTT	CASSQQGSNQPQHF
-	TRBJ2-2	-	TRBV6-5	TGTGCCAGCATCCCCAGACAGGGCGGGGCCGGGGAGCTGTTTTTT	CASIPRQGGAGELFF
-	TRBJ1-6	-	TRBV5-1	TGCGCCAGCAGCTTGGGGCAGGGGTTGACACCCCTCCACTTT	CASSLGQGLTPLHF
-	TRBJ2-1	-	TRBV27	TGTGCCAGCAGTTCCGCGGTGGGGAGCGAGCAGTTCTTC	CASSSAVGSEQFF
TRBD2	TRBJ2-2	-	TRBV30	TGTGCCTGCCCAGCGGGCGGGAGAGGTTACACCGGGGAGCTGTTTTTT	CACPAGGRGYTGELFF
-	TRBJ2-1	once	TRBV24-1	TGTGCCACCAGTGATTTGCAGGCGGGTGATGAGCAGTTCTTC	CATSDLQAGDEQFF
TRBD1	TRBJ1-4	-	TRBV6-5	TGTGCCAGCAGTCAGGACAGGGTAGATGAAAAACTGTTTTTT	CASSQDRVDEKLFF
TRBD1	TRBJ1-5	-	TRBV19	TGTGCCAGTAGTACTAGTATAGGGGGCAGGGGCAATCAGCCCCAGCATTTT	CASSTSIGGRGNQPQHF
-	TRBJ1-3	-	TRBV6-4	TGTGCCAGCAGTGAGGAGGGCACCTCTGGAAACACCATATATTTT	CASSEEGTSGNTIYF
TRBD1	TRBJ2-5	-	TRBV10-3	TGTGCCATCAGTGAGTCTGTGGGGACAGGAGAGACCCAGTACTTC	CAISESVGTGETQYF
-	TRBJ1-4	-	TRBV2	TGTGCCAGCAGTGAAGCCGGGTACTCATCCCTGTTTTTT	CASSEAGYSSLFF
-	TRBJ1-5	-	TRBV4-2	TGTGCCAGCAGCCAACACGCGCAGGGGACTCAGCCCCAGCATTTT	CASSQHAQGTQPQHF
TRBD1	TRBJ1-2	-	TRBV4-2	TGTGCCAGCAGCCAAGATCGATGGGACAGCTATGGCTACACCTTC	CASSQDRWDSYGYTF
-	TRBJ1-2	-	TRBV12-3/TRBV12-4	TGTGCCAGCAGTTTAGTATCGAGGTATGGCTACACCTTC	CASSLVSRYGYTF
-	TRBJ1-1	-	TRBV6-5	TGTGCCAGCAGTTACTCGACTAGGGTCAACACTGAAGCTTTCTTT	CASSYSTRVNTEAFF
TRBD2	TRBJ2-7	-	TRBV6-5	TGTGCCAGCAGCCGCGGGGGAGGACTAGCAACCGAGCAGTACTTC	CASSRGGGLATEQYF
TRBD2	TRBJ2-2	-	TRBV9	TGTGCCAGCGGGATAGCGGGTGCGAACACCGGGGAGCTGTTTTTT	CASGIAGANTGELFF
TRBD2	TRBJ2-1	-	TRBV25-1	TGTGCCAGCAGTGAATGGGGGGAGGGACTAGCGTCCTACAATGAGCAGTTCTTC	CASSEWGEGLASYNEQFF
TRBD2	TRBJ2-1	-	TRBV24-1	TGTGCCACCAGTGAGCCAACTAGCGGGAACCTCAATGAGCAGTTCTTC	CATSEPTSGNLNEQFF
-	TRBJ1-1	-	TRBV6-5	TGTGCCAGCTCGACAGTGAACACTGAAGCTTTCTTT	CASSTVNTEAFF
-	TRBJ1-2	once	TRBV5-1	TGCGCCAGCAGCTTGGACGACATTCATGGCTACACCTTC	CASSLDDIHGYTF
-	TRBJ1-1	-	TRBV28	TGTGCCAGCAGTTTGCTGGCCCCCACTGAAGCTTTCTTT	CASSLLAPTEAFF
-	TRBJ1-4	-	TRBV6-5	TGTGCCAGCAGAAGCGGGGGGTTAAATGAAAAACTGTTTTTT	CASRSGGLNEKLFF
-	TRBJ1-5	-	TRBV21-1	TGTGCCAGCAGCAAAGGGGGGACAGGGGACAATCAGCCCCAGCATTTT	CASSKGGTGDNQPQHF
TRBD1	TRBJ1-1	once	TRBV2	TGTGCCTCTAGGGACAGACAAAACACTGAAGCTTTCTTT	CASRDRQNTEAFF
TRBD2	TRBJ2-7	-	TRBV5-4	TGTGCCAGCAGTGAAGCGGGAGTAAAGAGGGGCGAGCAGTACTTC	CASSEAGVKRGEQYF